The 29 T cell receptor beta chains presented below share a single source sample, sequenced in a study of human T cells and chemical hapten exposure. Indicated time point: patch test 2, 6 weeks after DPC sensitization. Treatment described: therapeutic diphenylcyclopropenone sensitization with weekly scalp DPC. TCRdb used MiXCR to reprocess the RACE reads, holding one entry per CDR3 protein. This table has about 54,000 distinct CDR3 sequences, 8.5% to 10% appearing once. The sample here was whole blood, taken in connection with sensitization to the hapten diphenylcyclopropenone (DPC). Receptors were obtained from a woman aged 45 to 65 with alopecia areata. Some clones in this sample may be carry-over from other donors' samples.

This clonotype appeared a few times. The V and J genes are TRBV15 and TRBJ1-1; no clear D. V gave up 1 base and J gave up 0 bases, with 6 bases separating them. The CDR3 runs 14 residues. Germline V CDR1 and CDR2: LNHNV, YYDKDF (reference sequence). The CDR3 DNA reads TGTGCCACCAGCAGAGGACCGATGAACACTGAAGCTTTCTTT. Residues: CATSRGPMNTEAFF.

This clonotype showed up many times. The CDR3 protein is CASSRQGGLTEAFF. As DNA, the CDR3 is TGTGCCAGCAGCAGACAGGGAGGCTTGACTGAAGCTTTCTTT. The chain uses TRBV7-9 and TRBJ1-1, with 7 nucleotides matching TRBD1. The CDR3 runs 14 residues. Germline CDR1 reads SEHNR; CDR2 reads FQNEAQ (reference sequence). The V segment lost 5 bases and the J segment 5 bases; nucleotides outside the gene matches: 8.

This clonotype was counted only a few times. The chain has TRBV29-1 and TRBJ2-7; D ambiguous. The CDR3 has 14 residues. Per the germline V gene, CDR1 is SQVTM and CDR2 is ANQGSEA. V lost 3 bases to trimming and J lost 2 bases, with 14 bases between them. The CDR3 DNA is TGCAGCGTTGAGGGGTTAGACGACACCTACGAGCAGTACTTC. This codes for CSVEGLDDTYEQYF.

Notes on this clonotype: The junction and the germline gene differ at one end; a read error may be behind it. The CDR3 bases are TGTGCCAGCAGCGTAGGAGCGGGGGGCCTCCAAGAGACCCGGTACTTC. Translation gives CASSVGAGGLQETRYF. The chain joins TRBV9 to TRBJ2-5, with 9 bases aligning to TRBD2. The germline CDR1 and CDR2 sequences are SGDLS and YYNGEE. The CDR3 runs 16 residues.

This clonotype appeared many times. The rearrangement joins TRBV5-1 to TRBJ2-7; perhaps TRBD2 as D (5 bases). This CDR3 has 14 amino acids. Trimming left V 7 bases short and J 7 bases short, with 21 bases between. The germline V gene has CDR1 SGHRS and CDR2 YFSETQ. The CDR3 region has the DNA TGCGCCAGCTCCCTCCCGGACTCTACGCGGGAGCAGTACTTC. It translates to CASSLPDSTREQYF. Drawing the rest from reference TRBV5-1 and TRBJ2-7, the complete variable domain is KAGVTQTPRYLIKTRGQQVTLSCSPISGHRSVSWYQQTPGQGLQFLFEYFSETQRNKGNFPGRFSGRQFSNSRSEMNVSTLELGDSALYLCASSLPDSTREQYFGPGTRLTVT.

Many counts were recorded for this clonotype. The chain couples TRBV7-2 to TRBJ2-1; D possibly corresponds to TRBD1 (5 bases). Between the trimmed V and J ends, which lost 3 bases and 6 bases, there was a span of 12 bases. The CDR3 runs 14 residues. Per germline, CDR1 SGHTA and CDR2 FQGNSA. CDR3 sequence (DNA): TGTGCCAGCAGCTTGCGGCAGGGTTCCAATGAGCAGTTCTTC. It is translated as CASSLRQGSNEQFF.

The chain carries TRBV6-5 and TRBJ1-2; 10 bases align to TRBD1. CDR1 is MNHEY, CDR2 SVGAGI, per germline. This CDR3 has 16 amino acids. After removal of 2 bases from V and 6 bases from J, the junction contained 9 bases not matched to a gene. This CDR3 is CASSYAGTGDSDGYTF. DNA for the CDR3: TGTGCCAGCAGTTACGCGGGGACAGGGGACAGTGATGGCTACACCTTC.

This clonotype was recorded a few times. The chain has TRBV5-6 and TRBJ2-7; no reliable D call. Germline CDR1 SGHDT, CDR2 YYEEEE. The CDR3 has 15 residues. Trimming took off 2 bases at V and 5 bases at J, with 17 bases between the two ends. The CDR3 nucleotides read TGTGCCAGCAGCTTCGGTTCGGCCAGCGTCGACGAGCAGTACTTC. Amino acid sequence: CASSFGSASVDEQYF.

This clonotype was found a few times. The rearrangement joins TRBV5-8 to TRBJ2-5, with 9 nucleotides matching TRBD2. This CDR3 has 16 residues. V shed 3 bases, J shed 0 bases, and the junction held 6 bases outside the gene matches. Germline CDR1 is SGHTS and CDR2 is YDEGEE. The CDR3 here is CASSSPSGDYQETQYF. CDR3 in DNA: TGTGCCAGCAGCTCCCCTAGCGGGGATTACCAAGAGACCCAGTACTTC.

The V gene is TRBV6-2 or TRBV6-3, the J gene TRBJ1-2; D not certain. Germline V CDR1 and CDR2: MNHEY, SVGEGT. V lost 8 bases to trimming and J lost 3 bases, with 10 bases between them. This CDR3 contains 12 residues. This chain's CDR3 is CASDSPYYGYTF. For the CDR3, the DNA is TGTGCCAGCGATTCCCCTTACTATGGCTACACCTTC.

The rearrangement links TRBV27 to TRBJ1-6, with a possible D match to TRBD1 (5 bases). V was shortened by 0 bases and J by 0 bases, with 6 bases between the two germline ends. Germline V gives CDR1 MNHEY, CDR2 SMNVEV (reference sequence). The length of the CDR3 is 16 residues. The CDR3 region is CASSLSGVSYNSPLHF. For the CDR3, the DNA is TGTGCCAGCAGTTTATCAGGGGTCTCCTATAATTCACCCCTCCACTTT.

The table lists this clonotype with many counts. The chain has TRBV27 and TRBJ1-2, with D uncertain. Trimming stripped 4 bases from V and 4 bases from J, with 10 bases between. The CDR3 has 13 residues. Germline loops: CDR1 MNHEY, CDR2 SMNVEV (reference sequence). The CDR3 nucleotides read TGTGCCAGCAGTTCGAGAGAGGGCTATGGCTACACCTTC. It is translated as CASSSREGYGYTF.

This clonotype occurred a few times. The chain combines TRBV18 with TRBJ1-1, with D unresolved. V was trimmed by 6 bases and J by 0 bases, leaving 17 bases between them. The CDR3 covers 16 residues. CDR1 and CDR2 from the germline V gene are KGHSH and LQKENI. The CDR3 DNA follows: TGTGCCAGCTCCGCCACCCTCCGCCTCATGAACACTGAAGCTTTCTTT. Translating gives CASSATLRLMNTEAFF.

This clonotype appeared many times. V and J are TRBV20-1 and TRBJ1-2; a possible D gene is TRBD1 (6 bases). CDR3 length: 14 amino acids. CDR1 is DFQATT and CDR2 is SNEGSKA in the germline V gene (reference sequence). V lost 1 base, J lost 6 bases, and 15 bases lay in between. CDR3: CSARVLGGWNGYTF. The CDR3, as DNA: TGCAGTGCTAGAGTCCTAGGGGGTTGGAATGGCTACACCTTC.

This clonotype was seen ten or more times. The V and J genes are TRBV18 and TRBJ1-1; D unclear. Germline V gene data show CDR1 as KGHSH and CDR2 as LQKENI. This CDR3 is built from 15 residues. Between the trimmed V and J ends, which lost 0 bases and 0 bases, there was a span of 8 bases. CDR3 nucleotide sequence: TGTGCCAGCTCACCACCGGCAGGAATGAACACTGAAGCTTTCTTT. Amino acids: CASSPPAGMNTEAFF.

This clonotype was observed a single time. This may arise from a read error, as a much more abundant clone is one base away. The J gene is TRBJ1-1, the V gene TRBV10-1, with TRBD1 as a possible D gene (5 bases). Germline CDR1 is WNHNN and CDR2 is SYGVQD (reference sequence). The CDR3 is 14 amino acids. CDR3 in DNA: TGCGCCAGCAGTGAGTCGGGGGGAAACACTGAAGCTATCTTT. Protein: CASSESGGNTEAIF.

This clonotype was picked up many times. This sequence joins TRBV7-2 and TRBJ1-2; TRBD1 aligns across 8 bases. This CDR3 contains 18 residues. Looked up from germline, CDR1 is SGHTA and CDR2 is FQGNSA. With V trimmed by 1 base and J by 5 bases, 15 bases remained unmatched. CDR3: CASSLVAGGAGNLYGYTF. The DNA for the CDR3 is TGTGCCAGCAGCTTAGTAGCAGGGGGCGCAGGGAACCTATATGGCTACACCTTC.

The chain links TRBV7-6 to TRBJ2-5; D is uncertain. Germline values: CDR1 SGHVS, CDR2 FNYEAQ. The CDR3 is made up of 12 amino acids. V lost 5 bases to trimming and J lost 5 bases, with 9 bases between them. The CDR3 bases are TGTGCCAGCAGCCCCACCCTTGAGACCCAGTACTTC. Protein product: CASSPTLETQYF.

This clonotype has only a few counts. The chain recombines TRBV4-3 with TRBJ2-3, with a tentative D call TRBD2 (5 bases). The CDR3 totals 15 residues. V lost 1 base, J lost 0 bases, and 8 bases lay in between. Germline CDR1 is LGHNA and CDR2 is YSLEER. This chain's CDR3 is CASSQGGQSTDTQYF. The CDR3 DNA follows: TGCGCCAGCAGCCAAGGCGGGCAAAGCACAGATACGCAGTATTTT.

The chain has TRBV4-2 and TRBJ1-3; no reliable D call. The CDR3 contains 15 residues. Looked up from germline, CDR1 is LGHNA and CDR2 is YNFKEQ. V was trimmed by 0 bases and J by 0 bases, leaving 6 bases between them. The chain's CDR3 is CASSQDLASGNTIYF. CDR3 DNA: TGTGCCAGCAGCCAAGATCTAGCCTCTGGAAACACCATATATTTT.

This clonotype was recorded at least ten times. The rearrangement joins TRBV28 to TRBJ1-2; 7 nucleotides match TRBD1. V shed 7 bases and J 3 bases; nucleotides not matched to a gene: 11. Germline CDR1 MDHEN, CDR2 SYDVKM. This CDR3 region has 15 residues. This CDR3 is CASTRGGSYYYGYTF. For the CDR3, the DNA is TGTGCCAGCACCCGAGGGGGCAGCTACTACTATGGCTACACCTTC.

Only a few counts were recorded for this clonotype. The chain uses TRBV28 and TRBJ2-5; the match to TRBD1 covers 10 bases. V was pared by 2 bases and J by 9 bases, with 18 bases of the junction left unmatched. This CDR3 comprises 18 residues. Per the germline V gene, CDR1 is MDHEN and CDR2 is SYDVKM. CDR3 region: CASSLDRGRGDHLKAQYF. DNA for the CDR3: TGTGCCAGCAGTTTAGACAGGGGGCGAGGTGACCACCTGAAGGCCCAGTACTTC. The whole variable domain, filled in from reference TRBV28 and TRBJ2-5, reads DVKVTQSSRYLVKRTGEKVFLECVQDMDHENMFWYRQDPGLGLRLIYFSYDVKMKEKGDIPEGYSVSREKKERFSLILESASTNQTSMYLCASSLDRGRGDHLKAQYFGPGTRLLVL.

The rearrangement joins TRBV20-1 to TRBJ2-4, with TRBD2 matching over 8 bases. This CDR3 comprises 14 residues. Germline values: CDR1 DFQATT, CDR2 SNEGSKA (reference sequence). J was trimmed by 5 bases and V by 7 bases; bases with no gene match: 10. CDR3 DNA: TGCAGTGTCTCGCCCGGGGGGGTGGAAAACATTCAGTACTTC. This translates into CSVSPGGVENIQYF.

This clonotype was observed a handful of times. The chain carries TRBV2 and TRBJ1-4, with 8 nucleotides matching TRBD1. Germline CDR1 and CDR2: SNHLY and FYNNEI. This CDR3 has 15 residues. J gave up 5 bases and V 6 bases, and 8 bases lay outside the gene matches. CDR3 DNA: TGTGCCAGCAGATATGGACAGGGAGTAAATGAAAAACTGTTTTTT. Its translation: CASRYGQGVNEKLFF.

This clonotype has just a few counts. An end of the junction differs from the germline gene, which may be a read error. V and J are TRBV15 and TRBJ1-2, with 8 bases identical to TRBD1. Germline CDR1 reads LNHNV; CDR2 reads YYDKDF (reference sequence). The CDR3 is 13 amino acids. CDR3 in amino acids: CATSRDLRTGMGF. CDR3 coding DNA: TGTGCCACCAGCAGAGATCTTCGGACAGGGATGGGCTTC. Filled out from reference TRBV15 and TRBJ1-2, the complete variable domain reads DAMVIQNPRYQVTQFGKPVTLSCSQTLNHNVMYWYQQKSSQAPKLLFHYYDKDFNNEADTPDNFQSRRPNTSFCFLDIRSPGLGDTAMYLCATSRDLRTGMGFGSGTRLTVV.

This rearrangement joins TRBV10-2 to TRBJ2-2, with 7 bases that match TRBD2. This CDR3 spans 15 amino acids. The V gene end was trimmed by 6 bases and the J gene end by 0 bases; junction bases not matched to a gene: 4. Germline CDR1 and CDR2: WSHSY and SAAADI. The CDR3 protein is CASSPGGTNTGELFF. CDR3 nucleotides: TGCGCCAGCAGCCCCGGGGGGACGAACACCGGGGAGCTGTTTTTT.

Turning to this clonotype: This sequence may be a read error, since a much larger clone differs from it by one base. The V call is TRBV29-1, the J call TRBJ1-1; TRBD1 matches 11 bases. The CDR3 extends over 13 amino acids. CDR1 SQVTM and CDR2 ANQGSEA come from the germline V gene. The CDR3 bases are TGCGGCGTACAAGGACAGGGGGCGACTGAAGCTTTCTTT. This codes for CGVQGQGATEAFF.

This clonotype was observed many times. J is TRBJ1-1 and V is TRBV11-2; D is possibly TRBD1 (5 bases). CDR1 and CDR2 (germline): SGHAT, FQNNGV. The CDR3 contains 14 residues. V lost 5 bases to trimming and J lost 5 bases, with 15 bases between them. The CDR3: CASSLGPGRTEAFF. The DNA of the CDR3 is TGTGCCAGCAGCCTAGGCCCAGGGAGAACTGAAGCTTTCTTT. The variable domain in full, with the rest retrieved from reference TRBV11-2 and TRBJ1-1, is EAGVAQSPRYKIIEKRQSVAFWCNPISGHATLYWYQQILGQGPKLLIQFQNNGVVDDSQLPKDRFSAERLKGVDSTLKIQPAKLEDSAVYLCASSLGPGRTEAFFGQGTRLTVV.

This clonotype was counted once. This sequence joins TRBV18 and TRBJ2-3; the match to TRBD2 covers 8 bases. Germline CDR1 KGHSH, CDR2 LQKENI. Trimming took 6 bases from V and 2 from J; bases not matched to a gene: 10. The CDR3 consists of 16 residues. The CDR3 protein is CASSPGGSVYTDTQYF. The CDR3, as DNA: TGTGCCAGCTCCCCGGGGGGGAGCGTATACACAGATACGCAGTATTTT.